This T cell receptor beta chain was sequenced during a study of blood T cells in healthy people across ages (dated by TCRdb to between 2014 and 2016). For the study in its entirety: In model experiments, template switching captured about one uniquely barcoded TCR beta cDNA molecule for every two T cells. To track age-related changes in TCR beta repertoire diversity, the study relied on deep sequencing normalized with unique cDNA molecular identifiers. Donors were grouped into four age groups: young (average approximately 15 years), middle-aged (approximately 41), aged (roughly 67) and long-lived (82). Donors of different ages were randomly distributed across sequencing lanes to avoid experimental bias. For two donors (one aged 18 to 30 and one aged 80 or older), the study analyzed two additional independent replicas of 1 million unique cDNA reads from the same blood draw.

Donors were around 37 systemically healthy Caucasian individuals from Russia aged roughly 6 to 100 years. Around 9.9 milliliters of peripheral blood were collected from each donor into EDTA-treated Vacutainer tubes. Ficoll-Paque density-gradient centrifugation was used to isolate PBMCs, with at least 6.5 million per sample. Trizol reagent was used to extract total RNA from the PBMCs, yielding at least 5.5 micrograms per sample. Naive CD45RAhigh/CD27high T cell percentages were measured by flow cytometry on a PBMC aliquot from every donor. The method behind the library was 5' RACE. The reads were generated on an Illumina HiSeq 2500. The second PCR ran for roughly 7 to 12 cycles and used a J-beta primer mix along with a sample-barcoded 5' primer. A unique molecular identifier was introduced onto each TCR beta cDNA molecule by a template-switch 5' adaptor carrying 12 random nucleotides. At least 2.5 million CDR3-containing paired-end reads were obtained from each sample. First-strand cDNA synthesis was performed from all RNA using the Mint cDNA synthesis kit, with priming by a TRBC-specific oligonucleotide. Following uracil-DNA glycosylase treatment, a first 18-cycle PCR with universal primers M1SS and BC2_uni_R was performed on all cDNA. Per the authors' processing: For normalization, 1 million high-quality reads were randomly selected from each sample, with every read carrying a distinct molecular identifier. Reads sharing molecular identifiers were discarded rather than binned into consensus sequences. MiTCR, run with a Q25 quality threshold and the strictest error-elimination algorithm, handled CDR3 identification, clonotype clustering and error correction. A nonparametric unseen species model with Euler transformation was used to estimate lower-bound total TCR beta diversity. Through fastp at Q25 and MiXCR, TCRdb rebuilt clones from the public reads, retaining in-frame beta chains. When rows share a CDR3 protein, they turn into one entry using the most common DNA and genes. Clone size and V and J calls follow TCRdb, not the original study. This sample comprises hundreds of thousands of distinct CDR3 sequences, around two fifths of them detected only once. Roughly 19% of the sample is in the top ten clones.

A note on this clonotype: Its antigen specificity is not known. No base quality information exists; no much larger clone differs at one position.

What the authors observed across the whole study: Because donor CMV infection status was unknown, age-related changes in expanded clonotypes were potentially confounded. Compared with the aged group, the long-lived group had more naive CD4+ T cells, fewer expanded clones and increased TCR diversity, suggesting age selection. Because profiling used bulk unsorted PBMCs, naive and antigen-experienced compartments could not be compared conclusively. As age increased, observed TCR beta diversity per million T cells dropped in a roughly linear way, and a significant reduction was already evident by age 40. Estimates of total diversity based on one million sequenced T cells were regarded as lower bounds and as underestimates. Observed TCR beta diversity correlated strongly with the percentage of naive T cells measured by flow cytometry.

From a lookup of the germline V gene (reference sequence), CDR1 and CDR2 are SGHNT and YYREEE. Taken from cysteine to phenylalanine, the CDR3 has 14 residues. The only DNA kept is the CDR3, 42 bases in frame from the first base. V is clipped by 4 bases and J by 5 bases, and the sequence between their germline boundaries is 16 bases long. Specimen: blood. The sequence joins TRBV5-4 to TRBJ2-7, with a weak D call of TRBD2 (6 bases match). The TCR comes from a man in his fifties or sixties in good health. The DNA sequence reads TGTGCCAGCAGCATCCCCGGGGGAGGAGACGAGCAGTACTTC. The translation is CASSIPGGGDEQYF.